These T cell receptor beta chains were read from a single sample in a study of sequential checkpoint blockade in melanoma. Libraries were prepared by immunoSEQ multiplex PCR; TCRdb keeps only in-frame clonotypes and omits some of them. The data hold fewer than 15,000 clones, with about 56% observed a single time. Sequenced here: CD8+ T cells sorted from blood (inferred from file names), sampled from a patient given nivolumab and ipilimumab in sequence. The receptors shown here come from a human donor with melanoma. Both conserved end residues are part of each CDR3. A D gene is named only where the DNA matches it firmly. Clone size, where shown, is once, few, many, or a class for clones that have expanded.

j_call,clone_size,v_call,d_call,cdr3_aa,cdr3_nt
TRBJ2-3,-,TRBV15,TRBD2,CATSRPGGADTQYF,TGTGCCACCAGCAGACCGGGAGGGGCAGATACGCAGTATTTT
TRBJ2-6,-,TRBV4-1,-,CASSPGAMVSGANVLTF,TGCGCCAGCAGCCCAGGGGCCATGGTTTCTGGGGCCAACGTCCTGACTTTC
TRBJ1-4,few,TRBV5-6,TRBD1,CASSLSRDSLLEKLFF,TGTGCCAGCAGCTTAAGCCGGGACAGTCTTCTTGAAAAACTGTTTTTT
TRBJ2-3,-,TRBV4-1,-,CASSQEWASGTDTQYF,TGCGCCAGCAGTCAAGAATGGGCGTCTGGCACAGATACGCAGTATTTT
TRBJ2-1,few,TRBV27,TRBD1,CASSLGTGGYNEQFF,TGTGCCAGCAGTTTAGGAACAGGGGGCTACAATGAGCAGTTCTTC
TRBJ1-2,-,TRBV7-9,TRBD1,CASSLVGGEWDYGYTF,TGTGCCAGCAGCTTAGTAGGGGGCGAATGGGACTATGGCTACACCTTC
TRBJ2-5,-,TRBV9,TRBD2,CASSDQLAGSPETQYF,TGTGCCAGCAGCGACCAACTAGCGGGGAGTCCCGAGACCCAGTACTTC
TRBJ1-1,-,TRBV30,-,CAWSVPLEAFF,TGTGCCTGGAGTGTGCCCCTAGAAGCTTTCTTT
TRBJ1-2,-,TRBV28,TRBD1,CASSFLVGQSDGYTF,TGTGCCAGCAGTTTTCTTGTGGGACAGTCCGACGGCTACACCTTC
TRBJ1-1,-,TRBV19,-,CASSIGQNTEAFF,TGTGCCAGTAGTATCGGACAGAACACTGAAGCTTTCTTT
TRBJ1-2,few,TRBV5-1,TRBD1,CASSFQSQGEDGYTF,TGCGCCAGCAGCTTCCAATCACAGGGGGAGGATGGCTACACCTTC
TRBJ2-2,few,TRBV4-1,-,CASSPMGGPGELFF,TGCGCCAGCAGCCCGATGGGGGGGCCCGGGGAGCTGTTTTTT
TRBJ2-5,-,TRBV10-2,TRBD2,CASSERGTSHQETQYF,TGCGCCAGCAGTGAACGGGGGACTAGCCATCAAGAGACCCAGTACTTC
TRBJ2-3,-,TRBV4-3,TRBD2,CASSQDWASGGPRDTQYF,TGCGCCAGCAGCCAAGATTGGGCTAGCGGGGGGCCTAGGGATACGCAGTATTTT
TRBJ2-7,-,TRBV27,TRBD1,CASRGTGKGYEQYF,TGTGCCAGCAGGGGGACAGGGAAAGGCTACGAGCAGTACTTC
TRBJ2-7,-,TRBV9,-,CASSVAGYEQYF,TGTGCCAGCAGCGTAGCGGGTTACGAGCAGTACTTC
TRBJ2-3,-,TRBV28,TRBD1,CASSPGTGFSDTQYF,TGTGCCAGCAGTCCAGGGACAGGGTTTTCAGATACGCAGTATTTT
TRBJ2-6,-,TRBV5-4,-,CASSFTGANVLTF,TGTGCCAGCAGCTTCACTGGGGCCAACGTCCTGACTTTC
TRBJ2-3,-,TRBV11-3,TRBD1,CASSLPRQGDTQYF,TGTGCCAGCAGCTTGCCCCGACAGGGCGATACGCAGTATTTT
TRBJ1-2,-,TRBV19,-,CASFHRDTFYGYTF,TGTGCCAGTTTTCACAGGGACACCTTTTATGGCTACACCTTC
TRBJ2-6,-,TRBV5-1,-,CASSLFYSGANVLTF,TGCGCCAGCAGCTTGTTCTATTCTGGGGCCAACGTCCTGACTTTC
TRBJ2-7,-,TRBV6-1,-,CASVTRPYEQYF,TGTGCCAGCGTGACTAGACCCTACGAGCAGTACTTC
TRBJ1-1,-,TRBV10-3,-,CAISVGAENTEAFF,TGTGCCATCAGTGTCGGTGCCGAGAACACTGAAGCTTTCTTT
TRBJ2-7,few,TRBV6-5,-,CASSRGFYEQYF,TGTGCCAGCAGCCGCGGATTCTACGAGCAGTACTTC
TRBJ1-2,-,TRBV5-6,-,CASSLNGYGYTF,TGTGCCAGCAGCTTGAACGGCTATGGCTACACCTTC
TRBJ2-4,-,TRBV6-6,-,CASSAPRDIQYF,TGTGCCAGCAGTGCCCCGAGGGACATTCAGTACTTC
TRBJ1-5,few,TRBV4-2,-,CASSQEGAYNQPQHF,TGTGCCAGCAGCCAAGAGGGGGCGTACAATCAGCCCCAGCATTTT
TRBJ2-1,-,TRBV2,-,CATSDRSSYNEQFF,TGTGCCACCTCAGACAGGTCCTCCTACAATGAGCAGTTCTTC
TRBJ2-1,few,TRBV9,-,CASETGSEQFF,TGTGCCAGCGAAACAGGGAGTGAGCAGTTCTTC
TRBJ2-1,-,TRBV7-6,-,CASSLVGGYNEQFF,TGTGCCAGCAGCTTAGTAGGAGGGTACAATGAGCAGTTCTTC
TRBJ1-1,-,TRBV7-2,-,CASSPSREAFF,TGTGCCAGCAGCCCGAGCAGGGAAGCTTTCTTT
TRBJ1-1,-,TRBV5-1,-,CASSLDRNTEAFF,TGCGCCAGCAGCTTGGACAGAAACACTGAAGCTTTCTTT
TRBJ1-5,-,TRBV19,TRBD1,CASSIWTGPNQPQHF,TGTGCCAGTAGTATATGGACAGGTCCCAATCAGCCCCAGCATTTT
TRBJ1-2,-,TRBV9,TRBD1,CASSERDRGLLPNYGYTF,TGTGCCAGCAGCGAGCGGGACAGGGGTTTATTGCCTAACTATGGCTACACCTTC
TRBJ1-2,-,TRBV28,TRBD1,CASSPIGQGSYGYTF,TGTGCCAGCAGCCCCATAGGACAGGGTTCCTATGGCTACACCTTC
TRBJ1-1,-,TRBV10-3,TRBD1,CAISEDRGTNTEAFF,TGTGCCATCAGTGAGGACAGGGGGACGAACACTGAAGCTTTCTTT
TRBJ1-4,-,TRBV28,-,CASSPTGYMDEKLFF,TGTGCCAGCAGTCCAACAGGGTATATGGATGAAAAACTGTTTTTT
TRBJ2-7,-,TRBV23-1,TRBD1,CASSPRPDRGSEQYF,TGCGCCAGCAGTCCCCGTCCGGACAGGGGGTCCGAGCAGTACTTC
TRBJ1-1,-,TRBV6-5,-,CASSTQGGAEGAFF,TGTGCCAGCAGCACCCAAGGGGGGGCCGAGGGAGCTTTCTTT
TRBJ2-1,-,TRBV28,-,CASSLKGDYNEQFF,TGTGCCAGCAGTTTAAAAGGGGACTACAATGAGCAGTTCTTC
TRBJ1-4,-,TRBV30,TRBD1,CAWTETGDNEKLFF,TGTGCCTGGACCGAGACAGGGGATAATGAAAAACTGTTTTTT
TRBJ2-1,few,TRBV7-2,-,CASSSPRLGGEEQFF,TGTGCCAGCAGCTCCCCTAGACTTGGGGGCGAAGAGCAGTTCTTC
TRBJ2-7,-,TRBV28,TRBD2,CASRHTSGGSYEQYF,TGTGCCAGCAGGCATACTAGCGGGGGCTCCTACGAGCAGTACTTC
TRBJ2-1,-,TRBV5-1,TRBD2,CASSSDISTSGREFDYNEQFF,TGCGCCAGCAGCTCCGATATTTCGACTAGCGGGAGGGAGTTTGACTACAATGAGCAGTTCTTC
TRBJ1-4,-,TRBV29-1,TRBD1,CSVTPGQGADNEKLFF,TGCAGCGTGACCCCGGGACAGGGTGCGGATAATGAAAAACTGTTTTTT
TRBJ1-2,-,TRBV27,TRBD1,CASSLGPGGYGYTF,TGTGCCAGCAGTTTAGGTCCAGGGGGGTATGGCTACACCTTC
TRBJ2-5,-,TRBV29-1,TRBD2,CSVVPPRGGETQYF,TGCAGCGTTGTGCCCCCCCGCGGGGGAGAGACCCAGTACTTC
TRBJ2-2,-,TRBV9,TRBD2,CASSLRTSGKGTGELFF,TGTGCCAGCAGCCTCCGGACTAGCGGGAAAGGCACCGGGGAGCTGTTTTTT
TRBJ2-7,-,TRBV6-5,TRBD1,CASSAQGVGEQYF,TGTGCCAGCAGCGCCCAGGGGGTAGGGGAGCAGTACTTC
TRBJ2-1,once,TRBV5-4,-,CASSVTRTYNEQFF,TGTGCCAGCAGCGTGACTAGGACCTACAATGAGCAGTTCTTC
TRBJ1-5,-,TRBV7-9,TRBD1,CASSLTGDGQPQHF,TGTGCCAGCAGCTTAACAGGGGACGGGCAGCCCCAGCATTTT
TRBJ2-7,few,TRBV7-2,TRBD2,CASSQAGRSYEQYF,TGTGCCAGCAGCCAAGCGGGGCGATCCTACGAGCAGTACTTC
TRBJ2-2,few,TRBV7-6,TRBD1,CASSSTGWGTGELFF,TGTGCCAGCAGCTCGACAGGGTGGGGCACCGGGGAGCTGTTTTTT
TRBJ1-3,once,TRBV5-6,-,CASSYPTAGPTIYF,TGTGCCAGCAGCTATCCGACAGCCGGCCCCACCATATATTTT
TRBJ2-1,-,TRBV7-8,TRBD2,CASSLVELAGGSYNEQFF,TGTGCCAGCAGCTTAGTGGAACTAGCGGGAGGCTCCTACAATGAGCAGTTCTTC
TRBJ2-7,-,TRBV6-1,-,CASSEVAGEYEQYF,TGTGCCAGCAGTGAAGTCGCCGGGGAGTACGAGCAGTACTTC
TRBJ2-5,-,TRBV29-1,TRBD1,CSVEDALQGASREQYF,TGCAGCGTTGAAGATGCGCTACAGGGGGCCTCTAGGGAGCAGTACTTC
TRBJ2-3,medium-sized,TRBV7-9,TRBD1,CASSDPGGADTQYF,TGTGCCAGCAGCGACCCAGGGGGCGCAGATACGCAGTATTTT
TRBJ2-3,few,TRBV4-2,TRBD2,CASSQGLAATDTQYF,TGTGCCAGCAGCCAGGGACTAGCGGCAACAGATACGCAGTATTTT